This T cell receptor beta chain was identified in a study of response to subunit inactivated influenza vaccine (dated by TCRdb to between 2017 and 2018). Study-level background: Deep quantitative T cell receptor repertoire profiling was used in the study to track responses to a trivalent subunit inactivated influenza vaccine. General findings and caveats noted by the study authors: The authors suggested that each seasonal influenza vaccination may recruit only a limited number of new T cells.

To prepare the library, RT-PCR was applied. Reads for this sample came from an Illumina HiSeq 2500. The raw public reads went through TCRdb reprocessing: fastp at Q25, MiXCR clone calling, in-frame beta chains kept. A single entry per CDR3 protein holds the most common genes and DNA from its merged rows. This sample comprises 400,000 to 550,000 distinct CDR3 sequences, around 25% of them detected only once. Together, the top ten hold 1.5% to 2% of the sample. This clonotype has more than one count but fewer than ten. The specificity of this receptor is unknown. Qualities for individual bases were not recorded, and no much larger clone is one base off. V was cut back by 3 bases and J by 0 bases, leaving a gap of 15 bases between them. The germline V gene supplies CDR1 SGHRS and CDR2 YFSETQ. The CDR3 spans 16 residues, from the cysteine through the phenylalanine. Only the CDR3 DNA stays, 48 bases, in frame from base 1.

Sample: CD4+ T cells sorted from PBMCs, taken 4 to 6 days after vaccination. The clonotype comes from a man in his fifties who received an inactivated influenza vaccine. Donor details come from another sample of the same person, matched by shared clones. The chain links TRBV5-1 with TRBJ2-5; the D gene assignment is perhaps TRBD1 or TRBD2, with each matching 5 bases. The CDR3 protein: CASSYSGRGHQETQYF. In nucleotide form, the sequence is TGCGCCAGCAGCTACTCAGGGAGAGGCCACCAAGAGACCCAGTACTTC.